Sequencing of this T cell receptor beta chain was carried out in a study of identifying expanded T cells in peripheral blood. V was pared by 3 bases and J by 1 base, with 6 bases between. This CDR3 has 14 residues. Per the germline V gene, CDR1 is MDHEN and CDR2 is SYDVKM. Produced via immunoSEQ multiplex PCR; TCRdb's table is partial and in-frame only. The data show under 70,000 clones, with more than 75% seen just once and around 4.6% held by the top ten. The sequenced sample consisted of blood. The sequence was obtained from a person between 18 and 75 years old in good health. The chain employs TRBV28 and TRBJ1-4, with a possible D match to TRBD1 (5 bases). CDR3 sequence: CASSFGGTNEKLFF. DNA for the CDR3: TGTGCCAGCAGTTTCGGGGGAACTAATGAAAAACTGTTTTTT.